This T cell receptor beta chain was recovered during a study of T cell responses to AZD1222 COVID-19 vaccine. Study-level background: Samples with a second dose at about 4 or about 12 weeks were pooled together. Study-wide results and caveats: Rises in breadth and depth of Spike-specific TCRs came after two AZD1222 doses. Most donors were white British, females outnumbered males, and clonal diversity was possibly underestimated. Sampled repertoires all dated from after the peak T cell response.

A note on this clone: No antigen is known for it.

Data came from immunoSEQ multiplex PCR; TCRdb stores just in-frame clones and leaves some out. The sample includes roughly 130,000 clones, approximately 90% of them seen just once. CDR1 and CDR2 from the germline V gene are MNHEY and SVGAGI. The junction had 0 bases not matched to a gene; V was cut back by 0 bases and J by 4 bases. CDR3 length: 14 amino acids. The origin of this receptor is an adult in good health. The sample here was peripheral blood, taken on day 0 of AZD1222 vaccination. The chain uses TRBV6-5 and TRBJ2-1; 7 bases fit TRBD1. CDR3 residues: CASSYSGQYNEQFF. Written as DNA, the CDR3 is TGTGCCAGCAGTTACTCGGGACAGTACAATGAGCAGTTCTTC.